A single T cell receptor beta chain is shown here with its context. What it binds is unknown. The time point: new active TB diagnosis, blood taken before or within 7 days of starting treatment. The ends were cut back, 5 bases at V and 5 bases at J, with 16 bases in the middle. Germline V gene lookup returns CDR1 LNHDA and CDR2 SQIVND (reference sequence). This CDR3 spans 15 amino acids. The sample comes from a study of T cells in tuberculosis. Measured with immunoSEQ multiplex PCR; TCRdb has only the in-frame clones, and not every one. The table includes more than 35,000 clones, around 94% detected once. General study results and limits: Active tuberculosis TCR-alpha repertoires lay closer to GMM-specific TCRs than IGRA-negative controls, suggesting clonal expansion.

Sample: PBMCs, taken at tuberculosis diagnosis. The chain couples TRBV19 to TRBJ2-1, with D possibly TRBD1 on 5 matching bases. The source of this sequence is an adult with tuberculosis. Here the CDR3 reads CASSWGFLPNNEQFF. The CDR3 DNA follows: TGTGCCAGTAGTTGGGGCTTCCTCCCTAACAATGAGCAGTTCTTC.